The table lists the clone carrying this TCR beta chain with a count of one. The target antigen is unknown. J lost 12 bases, V lost 4 bases, and 8 bases had no gene match. Germline assignment: CDR1 MNHNY and CDR2 SVGAGI (reference sequence). The CDR3 length is 12 residues. The record originates from a study of OX40 agonist ivuxolimab in advanced cancers. About the study: The dose of intravenous ivuxolimab that patients received every 2 weeks ranged from 0.01 to 10 mg/kg.

General study findings and limits: There was clonal expansion of CD4+ and CD8+ blood T cells by week 6 at 0.1 to 3.0 mg/kg.

Blood sampling was done at baseline, cycle 4 day 1, and cycle 7 day 1. Here immunoSEQ multiplex PCR was the method, and the copy in TCRdb shows in-frame clones only, minus some. The sample consists of some 40,000 clones, about 90% of them appearing once. This material consisted of CD4+ or CD8+ T cells sorted from blood, taken in a trial of the OX40 agonist ivuxolimab. The clonotype originates from an adult with an advanced solid tumor such as melanoma, head and neck, liver or kidney cancer. The chain links TRBV6-6 to TRBJ2-7; 8 bases line up with TRBD2. CDR3 in amino acids: CASSSGGEGWYF. CDR3 bases: TGTGCCAGCAGTTCGGGGGGGGAGGGTTGGTACTTC.